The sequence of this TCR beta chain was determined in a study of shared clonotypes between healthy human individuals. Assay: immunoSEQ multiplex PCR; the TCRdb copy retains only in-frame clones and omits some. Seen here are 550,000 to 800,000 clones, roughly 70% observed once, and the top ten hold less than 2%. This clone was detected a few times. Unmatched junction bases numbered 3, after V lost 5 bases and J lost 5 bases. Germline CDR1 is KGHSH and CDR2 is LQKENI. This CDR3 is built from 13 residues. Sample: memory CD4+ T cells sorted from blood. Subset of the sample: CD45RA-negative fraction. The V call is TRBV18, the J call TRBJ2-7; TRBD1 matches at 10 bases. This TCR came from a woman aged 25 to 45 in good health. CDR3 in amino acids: CASSAGTGDEQYF. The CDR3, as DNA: TGTGCCAGCTCAGCCGGGACAGGGGACGAGCAGTACTTC.